These T cell receptor beta chains were read from a single sample in a study of blood T cell repertoires in COVID-19. Sequencing used immunoSEQ multiplex PCR; TCRdb keeps in-frame clones, though not all of them. The sample comprises approximately 500,000 clones, about 91% of which are singletons, and about 1% rests with the top ten. The sample comprised peripheral blood. The receptors stem from a man aged 18 to 30 with COVID-19, enrolled during active disease. Each CDR3 is given with its conserved first and last residue. D genes are given only for firm matches. Part of the rows lack a size; the others show once, few, many or a class for expanded clones.

J,D,V,size,CDR3,DNA
TRBJ2-7,TRBD2,TRBV27,many,CASSLIAGQSEQYF,TGTGCCAGCAGTTTAATAGCGGGGCAGTCCGAGCAGTACTTC
TRBJ1-1,.,TRBV30,once,CAWADTEAFF,TGTGCCTGGGCGGACACTGAAGCTTTCTTT
TRBJ1-5,.,TRBV6-5,.,CASSSGRYSNQPQHF,TGTGCCAGCAGTTCAGGGCGGTATAGCAATCAGCCCCAGCATTTT
TRBJ2-5,.,TRBV18,.,CASSPPGGETQYF,TGTGCCAGCTCACCACCGGGCGGGGAGACCCAGTACTTC
TRBJ2-7,.,TRBV6-5,.,CASSTSTGSGYEQYF,.
TRBJ1-4,.,TRBV5-1,.,CASSLGDIEKLFF,TGCGCCAGCAGCTTGGGGGACATTGAAAAACTGTTTTTT
TRBJ2-5,TRBD2,TRBV11-1,.,CASSLLAGGLETQYF,TGTGCCAGCAGCTTACTAGCGGGGGGTCTGGAGACCCAGTACTTC
TRBJ2-1,TRBD2,TRBV2,.,CASSELLGLAGAERFF,TGTGCCAGCAGTGAGTTATTGGGACTAGCGGGAGCCGAGCGGTTCTTC
TRBJ2-5,.,TRBV18,.,CASSPRDKETQYF,TGTGCCAGCTCACCACGGGACAAAGAGACCCAGTACTTC
TRBJ1-2,TRBD1,TRBV11-2,.,CASSDRGGYTF,TGTGCCAGCAGTGACAGGGGTGGCTACACCTTC
TRBJ2-1,TRBD2,TRBV2,.,CASLGREGRHEQFF,TGTGCCAGCCTCGGGAGGGAGGGCCGGCATGAGCAGTTCTTC
TRBJ1-5,.,TRBV28,.,CASTSAGAGWAYSNQPQHF,TGTGCCAGCACCTCAGCGGGAGCAGGGTGGGCGTATAGCAATCAGCCCCAGCATTTT
TRBJ1-2,.,TRBV14,.,CASSQDQFYGYTF,TGTGCCAGCAGCCAAGATCAGTTTTATGGCTACACCTTC
TRBJ2-5,.,TRBV6-1,.,CASSEPQREETQYF,TGTGCCAGCAGTGAACCACAGCGGGAAGAGACCCAGTACTTC
TRBJ2-3,TRBD2,TRBV7-9,many,CASSLTSGSTDTQYF,TGTGCCAGCAGCTTGACTAGCGGGAGCACAGATACGCAGTATTTT
TRBJ1-2,.,TRBV5-4,few,CASSLDSNYGYTF,TGTGCCAGCAGTCTCGACAGCAATTATGGCTACACCTTC
TRBJ2-2,.,TRBV30,.,CAWSVTRLGLAGELFF,TGTGCCTGGAGTGTAACTAGGTTGGGTTTGGCCGGGGAGCTGTTTTTT
TRBJ2-5,.,TRBV19,.,CASSISGPSGETQYF,TGTGCCAGTAGTATAAGCGGCCCCAGCGGAGAGACCCAGTACTTC
TRBJ1-2,TRBD1,TRBV2,.,CASRDRGGYGYTF,TGTGCCAGCAGGGACAGGGGAGGCTATGGCTACACCTTC
TRBJ1-1,TRBD1,TRBV24-1,.,CATSDRTGGSEAFF,TGTGCCACCAGTGATCGCACAGGGGGCTCTGAAGCTTTCTTT
TRBJ2-1,.,TRBV1,.,CTSSQERMSGRGSEQFF,TGCACCAGCAGCCAAGAGAGAATGAGCGGGAGGGGAAGTGAGCAGTTCTTC
TRBJ2-6,TRBD1,TRBV7-9,.,CASSSRGTGGTSGANVLTF,TGTGCCAGCAGCTCTAGAGGGACAGGGGGGACTTCTGGGGCCAACGTCCTGACTTTC
TRBJ2-1,.,TRBV29-1,.,CSVAPQGYNEQFF,TGCAGCGTTGCACCACAGGGCTACAATGAGCAGTTCTTC
TRBJ2-3,TRBD2,TRBV7-2,.,CASSLVGLAGTRDTQYF,TGTGCCAGCAGCTTAGTAGGACTAGCGGGGACGAGGGATACGCAGTATTTT
TRBJ2-7,TRBD1,TRBV2,.,CASSVARTGYSYEQYF,TGTGCCAGCAGTGTTGCTCGGACAGGGTACTCCTACGAGCAGTACTTC
TRBJ2-1,TRBD2,TRBV4-1,once,CASSHGTSGSNNEQFF,TGCGCCAGCAGCCACGGGACTAGCGGGAGTAATAATGAGCAGTTCTTC
TRBJ2-1,.,TRBV24-1,.,CATGGGASDEQFF,TGTGCCACCGGAGGGGGCGCGTCGGATGAGCAGTTCTTC
TRBJ1-4,TRBD1,TRBV14,.,CASSQQQGAGEKLFF,TGTGCCAGCAGCCAACAACAGGGGGCGGGTGAAAAACTGTTTTTT
TRBJ1-2,.,TRBV23-1,.,CASSPIEGWDGYTF,TGCGCCAGCAGTCCTATTGAGGGTTGGGATGGCTACACCTTC
TRBJ2-1,TRBD2,TRBV2,many,CASSDATSGGGRDEQFF,TGTGCCAGCAGCGATGCGACTAGCGGGGGGGGGCGCGATGAGCAGTTCTTC
TRBJ2-1,.,TRBV28,once,CASSFEASYNEQFF,TGTGCCAGCAGTTTCGAGGCGAGCTACAATGAGCAGTTCTTC
TRBJ2-3,TRBD2,TRBV5-1,.,CASSLLGRGGTDTQYF,TGCGCCAGCAGCCTGCTAGGGAGGGGAGGTACAGATACGCAGTATTTT
TRBJ2-3,.,TRBV10-3,.,CAISELTSTDTQYF,TGTGCCATCAGTGAGTTGACAAGCACAGATACGCAGTATTTT
TRBJ1-2,.,TRBV5-4,.,CASSLDGGNYGYTF,TGTGCCAGCAGCTTGGATGGGGGGAACTATGGCTACACCTTC
TRBJ1-1,.,TRBV29-1,few,CSVSDMNTEAFF,TGCAGCGTATCAGACATGAACACTGAAGCTTTCTTT
TRBJ1-1,.,TRBV5-8,.,CASRDQGTEAFF,TGTGCCAGCAGGGACCAGGGGACTGAAGCTTTCTTT
TRBJ2-5,.,TRBV28,.,CASSPVDRGLQETQYF,TGTGCCAGCAGTCCAGTAGACAGAGGTCTCCAAGAGACCCAGTACTTC
TRBJ1-4,TRBD1,TRBV7-9,few,CASSLPQGAGEKLFF,TGTGCCAGCAGCTTACCACAGGGGGCCGGTGAAAAACTGTTTTTT
TRBJ2-1,.,TRBV2,.,CASSAKARRFF,TGTGCCAGCAGTGCGAAGGCGAGGCGGTTCTTC
TRBJ1-2,.,TRBV7-2,.,CASSLEYNGIYGYTF,TGTGCCAGCAGCTTAGAGTATAACGGGATATATGGCTACACCTTC
TRBJ2-1,TRBD1,TRBV7-3,.,CASSLRQGRGEQFF,TGTGCCAGCAGCTTACGACAGGGGAGAGGGGAGCAGTTCTTC
TRBJ1-1,.,TRBV30,.,CAWSVLNTEAFF,TGTGCCTGGAGTGTACTCAACACTGAAGCTTTCTTT
TRBJ2-2,.,TRBV19,.,CASKGVGSNGELFF,TGTGCCAGTAAGGGTGTAGGGAGCAACGGGGAGCTGTTTTTT
TRBJ2-7,TRBD2,TRBV5-1,.,CASSLGAGETYEQYF,TGCGCCAGCAGCTTAGGAGCGGGGGAGACCTACGAGCAGTACTTC
TRBJ2-1,TRBD2,TRBV12-3/TRBV12-4,.,CASIQSLAGEQFF,TGTGCCAGCATCCAGTCACTAGCGGGTGAGCAGTTCTTC
TRBJ1-2,.,TRBV6-5,.,CASTYNSNYGYTF,TGTGCCAGCACATATAACAGTAACTATGGCTACACCTTC
TRBJ2-7,TRBD1,TRBV2,.,CASTQDRDDEQYF,TGTGCCAGCACACAGGACAGGGACGACGAGCAGTACTTC
TRBJ1-1,TRBD1,TRBV6-5,.,CASSFDRGGTEAFF,TGTGCCAGCAGTTTTGACAGGGGTGGCACTGAAGCTTTCTTT
TRBJ2-7,.,TRBV5-4,.,CASSLHGRGREQYF,TGTGCCAGCAGCTTGCACGGGAGAGGGCGTGAGCAGTACTTC
TRBJ1-5,.,TRBV19,.,CASRKPGNQPQHF,TGTGCCAGTAGGAAACCGGGGAATCAGCCCCAGCATTTT
TRBJ1-1,TRBD1,TRBV2,.,CASSGGQGKANTEAFF,TGTGCCAGCAGTGGTGGACAGGGGAAGGCGAACACTGAAGCTTTCTTT
TRBJ1-2,.,TRBV6-6,.,CASRESGYGYTF,TGTGCCAGCAGGGAGAGTGGCTATGGCTACACCTTC
TRBJ2-7,.,TRBV5-6,.,CASSWGQEQYF,TGTGCCAGCAGCTGGGGGCAGGAGCAGTACTTC
TRBJ2-2,TRBD2,TRBV2,.,CASSGGLAGAGELFF,TGTGCCAGCAGTGGGGGACTAGCGGGAGCCGGGGAGCTGTTTTTT
TRBJ2-3,TRBD2,TRBV27,.,CASSLAGGPIDTQYF,TGTGCCAGCAGTTTAGCGGGAGGGCCAATAGATACGCAGTATTTT
TRBJ1-5,.,TRBV5-5,.,CASSLGGGGGQPQHF,TGTGCCAGCAGCTTGGGAGGGGGTGGCGGTCAGCCCCAGCATTTT
TRBJ1-2,TRBD1,TRBV6-5,.,CASSLGQAGGYTF,TGTGCCAGCAGCCTCGGACAGGCGGGGGGCTACACCTTC
TRBJ2-5,.,TRBV4-1,.,CASSQPTLQETQYF,TGCGCCAGCAGCCAACCGACTCTTCAAGAGACCCAGTACTTC
TRBJ1-1,.,TRBV5-5,.,CASSLLGVPRLNTEAFF,TGTGCCAGCAGCTTGTTGGGCGTTCCCAGGTTGAACACTGAAGCTTTCTTT